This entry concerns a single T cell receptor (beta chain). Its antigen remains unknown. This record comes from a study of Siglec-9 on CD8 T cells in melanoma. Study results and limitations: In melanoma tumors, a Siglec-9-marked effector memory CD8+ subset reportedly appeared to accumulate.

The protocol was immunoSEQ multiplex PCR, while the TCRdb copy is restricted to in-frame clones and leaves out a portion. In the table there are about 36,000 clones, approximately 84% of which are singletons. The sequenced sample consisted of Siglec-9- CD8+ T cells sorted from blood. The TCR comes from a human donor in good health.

CDR3 loop: CASSQIQGAYEKLFF. CDR3 nucleotides: TGCGCCAGCAGCCAGATACAGGGGGCTTATGAAAAACTGTTTTTT. V gene TRBV4-1 combines with J gene TRBJ1-4; 9 bases are a match to TRBD1. This CDR3 contains 15 residues. The V segment lost 3 bases and the J segment 6 bases; nucleotides outside the gene matches: 5. CDR1 is MGHRA, CDR2 YSYEKL, per germline.